Each of the 8 T cell receptor beta chains below was sequenced from the same sample in a study of T cell repertoires in cytomegalovirus infection. Each CDR3 protein is one row after TCRdb ran MiXCR on the reads. The profile shows a few hundred thousand distinct CDR3 sequences, 40% of them singletons. No antigen has been identified for these receptors. The source material was cultured PBMCs, sampled from culture after CMV antigen stimulation. The receptors stem from a human donor in good health (CMV status not recorded). Some clones in this sample may be carry-over from other donors' samples.

This clonotype was counted a few times. The rearrangement joins TRBV7-2 to TRBJ1-1; 7 bases match TRBD1. This CDR3 contains 15 residues. The V gene end was trimmed by 6 bases and the J gene end by 4 bases; junction bases not matched to a gene: 11. CDR1 and CDR2 from the germline V gene are SGHTA and FQGNSA. The CDR3 sequence: CASSLTTGVGTEAFF. The CDR3 region has the DNA TGTGCCAGCAGTTTAACAACAGGGGTGGGCACTGAAGCTTTCTTT.

The CDR3 DNA sequence: TGTGCCAGCAGCCCCGAGGGCCGGATGAACACTGAAGCTTTCTTT. It specifies CASSPEGRMNTEAFF. The genes are TRBV7-9 and TRBJ1-1, with unresolved D. The CDR3 consists of 15 residues. V was pared by 5 bases and J by 0 bases, with 13 bases between. CDR1 is SEHNR and CDR2 is FQNEAQ in the germline V gene (reference sequence). Combining the CDR3 with reference TRBV7-9 and TRBJ1-1 gives the whole variable domain DTGVSQNPRHKITKRGQNVTFRCDPISEHNRLYWYRQTLGQGPEFLTYFQNEAQLEKSRLLSDRFSAERPKGSFSTLEIQRTEQGDSAMYLCASSPEGRMNTEAFFGQGTRLTVV.

This clonotype was detected once. The CDR3 region has the DNA TGTGCCAGTAACAGTGGAGGACGGAACAATCAGCCCCAGCATTTT. It encodes CASNSGGRNNQPQHF. J is TRBJ1-5 and V is TRBV19; D remains unclear. Between the trimmed V and J ends, which lost 7 bases and 3 bases, there was a span of 16 bases. CDR1 and CDR2 from the germline V gene are LNHDA and SQIVND (reference sequence). The CDR3 is 15 residues long.

The chain has TRBV18 and TRBJ2-1, with a tentative D call TRBD2 (6 bases). This CDR3 spans 17 amino acids. Germline-derived CDR1 and CDR2 are KGHSH and LQKENI. Trimming took 4 bases from V and 5 from J, leaving 21 bases between them. As DNA, the CDR3 is TGTGCCAGCTCACGCTCACCTGGGGGGATCCTGGACAATGAGCAGTTCTTC. The encoded protein is CASSRSPGGILDNEQFF. The full variable domain, rest sourced from reference TRBV18 and TRBJ2-1, is NAGVMQNPRHLVRRRGQEARLRCSPMKGHSHVYWYRQLPEEGLKFMVYLQKENIIDESGMPKERFSAEFPKEGPSILRIQQVVRGDSAAYFCASSRSPGGILDNEQFFGPGTRLTVL.

The rearrangement uses TRBV20-1 and TRBJ2-3; 7 bases agree with TRBD2. Germline CDR1 DFQATT, CDR2 SNEGSKA (reference sequence). This CDR3 region has 13 residues. The trim removed 3 bases at V and 5 bases at J, leaving 5 bases unmatched. The CDR3 loop reads CSARAGVGDTQYF. The CDR3 bases are TGCAGTGCTAGGGCGGGGGTAGGAGATACGCAGTATTTT.

This clonotype appeared a few times. The CDR3 sequence: CASSWEGPTEAFF. CDR3 coding DNA: TGTGCCAGCAGTTGGGAGGGCCCCACTGAAGCTTTCTTT. The chain is built from TRBV12-3 or TRBV12-4 and TRBJ1-1, with D uncertain. The CDR3 is 13 amino acids. V lost 4 bases and J lost 4, with 10 bases in between.

Many counts were recorded for this clonotype. The chain is built from TRBV7-2 and TRBJ1-2; perhaps TRBD1 as D (6 bases). Germline-derived CDR1 and CDR2 are SGHTA and FQGNSA. CDR3 length equals 13 residues. Trimming left V 0 bases short and J 5 bases short, with 7 bases between. The CDR3 region is CASSLADSYGYTF. CDR3 coding DNA: TGTGCCAGCAGCTTAGCGGACAGTTATGGCTACACCTTC.

The J gene is TRBJ1-6, the V gene TRBV19, with D unresolved. V was clipped by 3 bases and J by 4 bases, with 10 bases between them. This CDR3 is 15 amino acids long. Looked up from germline, CDR1 is LNHDA and CDR2 is SQIVND (reference sequence). The CDR3 spells CASSIGQNYNSPLHF. CDR3 in DNA: TGTGCCAGTAGTATCGGGCAGAATTATAATTCACCCCTCCACTTT.